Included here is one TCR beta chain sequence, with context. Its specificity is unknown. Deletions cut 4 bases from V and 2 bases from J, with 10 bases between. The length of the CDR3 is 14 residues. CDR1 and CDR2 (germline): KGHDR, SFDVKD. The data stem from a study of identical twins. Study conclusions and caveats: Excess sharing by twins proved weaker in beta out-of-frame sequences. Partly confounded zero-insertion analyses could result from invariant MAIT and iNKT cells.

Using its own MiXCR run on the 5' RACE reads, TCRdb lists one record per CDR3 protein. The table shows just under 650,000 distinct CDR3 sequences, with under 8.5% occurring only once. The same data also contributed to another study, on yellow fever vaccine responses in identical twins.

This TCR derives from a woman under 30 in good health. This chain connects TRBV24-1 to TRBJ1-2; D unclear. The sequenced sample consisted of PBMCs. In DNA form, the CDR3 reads TGTGCCACCAGTGAACCAACAGAAAACTATGGCTACACCTTC. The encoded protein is CATSEPTENYGYTF.